A single sample gave rise to the 14 T cell receptor beta chains below, sequenced in a study of CD8+ T cells in alopecia areata. The treatment denotes: oral pan-JAK inhibitor, 5-10 mg twice daily. Sequencing used cDNA as its template, made by extracting RNA and reverse transcribing it. The protocol was immunoSEQ multiplex PCR, while the TCRdb copy is restricted to in-frame clones and leaves out a portion. The sample has about 220,000 clones, about three fifths seen once. The sample in question was CD4+ T cells sorted from blood, obtained at week 4, from a patient treated with tofacitinib. Source of these receptors: a human donor with alopecia areata.

This chain links TRBV7-2 with TRBJ2-1; the D gene is possibly TRBD2 (5 bases). Germline V CDR1 and CDR2: SGHTA, FQGNSA. This CDR3 comprises 15 residues. V dropped 1 base and J dropped 5 bases, with 12 bases sitting between them. CDR3 DNA: TGTGCCAGCAGCTTAGTATCCGGGGTAAACAATGAGCAGTTCTTC. Translated: CASSLVSGVNNEQFF.

The rearrangement uses TRBV4-3 and TRBJ1-1; TRBD1 matches at 7 bases. This CDR3 comprises 14 residues. V trimming: 7 bases; J trimming: 1 base; junction bases outside the gene matches: 6. The germline V gene has CDR1 LGHNA and CDR2 YSLEER. The CDR3 protein is CASTKGQTNTEAFF. CDR3 DNA sequence: TGCGCCAGCACCAAGGGACAGACGAACACTGAAGCTTTCTTT.

This chain joins TRBV18 and TRBJ2-3; 7 bases are shared with TRBD2. V was pared by 3 bases and J by 1 base, with 7 bases of the junction left unmatched. The CDR3 contains 16 residues. Germline V gene sequence: CDR1 KGHSH, CDR2 LQKENI. As DNA, the CDR3 is TGTGCCAGCTCACCCTTCCGGGACTACCGCACAGATACGCAGTATTTT. Its protein product is CASSPFRDYRTDTQYF.

This chain joins TRBV29-1 and TRBJ1-1; D is ambiguous. Germline CDR1 SQVTM, CDR2 ANQGSEA. V was trimmed by 7 bases and J by 4 bases, leaving 10 bases between them. This CDR3 has 11 amino acids. CDR3 nucleotide sequence: TGCAGCGGCGAGTGGGGCACTGAAGCTTTCTTT. It yields the protein CSGEWGTEAFF.

CDR3 in amino acids: CSVGTSGGPAHEQFF. CDR3 nucleotides: TGCAGCGTCGGGACTAGCGGGGGGCCGGCCCATGAGCAGTTCTTC. This rearrangement joins TRBV29-1 to TRBJ2-1, with 15 bases aligning to TRBD2. V lost 6 bases and J lost 8; bases outside the gene matches: 8. The CDR3 is made up of 15 amino acids. Germline V gene sequence: CDR1 SQVTM, CDR2 ANQGSEA.

This clone was detected only a few times. The chain has TRBV10-3 and TRBJ2-7, with 9 bases matching TRBD1. CDR1 and CDR2 (germline): ENHRY, SYGVKD. This CDR3 contains 15 residues. V lost 3 bases, J lost 3 bases, and 6 bases stayed unmatched. This CDR3 is CAISDSGQGNYEQYF. The CDR3 DNA reads as TGTGCCATCAGTGACTCGGGACAGGGTAACTACGAGCAGTACTTC.

The J gene is TRBJ1-2, the V gene TRBV5-6; D is unclear. V shed 2 bases and J shed 7 bases, with 12 bases lying between them. Germline lookup yields CDR1 SGHDT and CDR2 YYEEEE. CDR3 length: 13 amino acids. The CDR3 loop reads CASSLRRARGYTF. CDR3 DNA: TGTGCCAGCAGCTTAAGACGAGCACGTGGCTACACCTTC.

This clone has just a few counts. The CDR3 sequence is CASSLGLRLDHGEQYF. DNA for the CDR3: TGTGCCAGCAGCTTAGGTCTCCGACTGGACCATGGCGAGCAGTACTTC. The chain is built from TRBV7-8 and TRBJ2-7; no clear D gene. The V gene lost 1 base and the J gene lost 6 bases, with 19 bases spanning the gap. The CDR3 has 16 residues. Germline assignment: CDR1 SGHVS and CDR2 FQNEAQ.

V gene TRBV4-3 combines with J gene TRBJ1-2; D unresolved. CDR3 length: 15 residues. Germline values: CDR1 LGHNA, CDR2 YSLEER. Trimming pared 0 bases from V and 3 bases from J, leaving 11 bases between. The CDR3, as DNA: TGCGCCAGCAGCCAAGATTTTGGAGTTGACTATGGCTACACCTTC. It specifies CASSQDFGVDYGYTF.

The rearrangement links TRBV25-1 to TRBJ1-2; D is perhaps TRBD1 (5 bases). There are 13 residues in the CDR3. With 6 bases removed from V and 8 bases from J, the gap between germline ends came to 16 bases. Germline CDR1 is MGHDK and CDR2 is SYGVNS. CDR3 sequence (DNA): TGTGCCAGCAGCGACCAGGGTGTTCGCGGCTACACCTTC. Its translation is CASSDQGVRGYTF.

CDR3 nucleotide sequence: TGCGCCAGCAGCCAAGTCGTTACAGGGGAATCGTACGAGCAGTACTTC. Protein sequence: CASSQVVTGESYEQYF. This chain connects TRBV4-3 to TRBJ2-7; 7 positions match TRBD1. Germline V gives CDR1 LGHNA, CDR2 YSLEER. The CDR3 sequence is 16 residues long. V was pared by 1 base and J by 4 bases, with 10 bases of the junction left unmatched.

The chain has TRBV4-1 and TRBJ1-2; 10 bases fit TRBD1. Germline values: CDR1 MGHRA, CDR2 YSYEKL. Losses at the gene ends were 4 bases for V and 8 bases for J; bases not matched to a gene: 7. The CDR3 is 14 amino acids. CDR3 sequence (DNA): TGCGCCAGCAGCCCAGGGGACAGGGGTGGAGGCTACACCTTC. Translated: CASSPGDRGGGYTF.

This clone was recorded many times. The chain carries TRBV6-4 and TRBJ2-3, with 12 bases lining up with TRBD2. The ends lost 4 bases at V and 4 bases at J; junction bases unmatched: 0. Germline loops: CDR1 MRHNA, CDR2 SNTAGT. This CDR3 is 14 amino acids long. CDR3: CASSGLAGADTQYF. In DNA, the CDR3 is TGTGCCAGCAGTGGACTAGCGGGGGCAGATACGCAGTATTTT.

This clone was recorded many times. The chain carries TRBV9 and TRBJ2-7; 11 bases are a match to TRBD2. The CDR3 is 15 amino acids. Unmatched junction bases numbered 5, after V lost 4 bases and J lost 2 bases. CDR1 is SGDLS and CDR2 is YYNGEE in the germline V gene. The CDR3: CASSPRSGGAYEQYF. CDR3 coding DNA: TGTGCCAGCAGCCCCCGTAGCGGGGGGGCCTACGAGCAGTACTTC.